This TCR beta chain is from a study of CD8+ T cells in alopecia areata. Study background: The tofacitinib course ran for 6 to 18 months and was followed by 6 months off drug.

V was pared by 4 bases and J by 4 bases, with 4 bases between. This CDR3 is 11 amino acids long. Germline values: CDR1 MGHDK, CDR2 SYGVNS. Extracted from the samples, RNA was reverse transcribed into cDNA to serve as the sequencing template. TCRdb's copy holds only in-frame clones and misses some; the assay was immunoSEQ multiplex PCR. The sample gives more than 200,000 clones, roughly two thirds of which show up once; approximately 1.2% is in the top ten. V gene TRBV25-1 combines with J gene TRBJ2-5, with no clear D. This receptor was obtained from a human donor with alopecia areata. The sequencing used CD4+ T cells sorted from blood, collected at week 0. CDR3 in amino acids: CASSVGETQYF. CDR3 in DNA: TGTGCCAGCAGTGTGGGAGAGACCCAGTACTTC.